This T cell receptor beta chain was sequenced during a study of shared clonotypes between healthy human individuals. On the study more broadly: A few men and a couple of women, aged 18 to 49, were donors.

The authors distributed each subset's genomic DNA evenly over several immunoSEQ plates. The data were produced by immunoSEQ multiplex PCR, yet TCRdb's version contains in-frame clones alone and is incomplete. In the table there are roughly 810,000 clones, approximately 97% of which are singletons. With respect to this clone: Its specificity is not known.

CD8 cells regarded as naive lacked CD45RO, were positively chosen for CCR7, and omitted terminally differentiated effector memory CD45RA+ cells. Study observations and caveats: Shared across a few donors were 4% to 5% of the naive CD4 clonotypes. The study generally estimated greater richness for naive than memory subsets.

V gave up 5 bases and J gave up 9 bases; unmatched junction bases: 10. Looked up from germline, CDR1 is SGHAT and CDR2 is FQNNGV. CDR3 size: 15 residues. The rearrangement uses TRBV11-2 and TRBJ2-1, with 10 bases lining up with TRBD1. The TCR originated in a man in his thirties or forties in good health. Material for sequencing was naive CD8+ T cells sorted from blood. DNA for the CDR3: TGTGCCAGCAGCCCCGACAGGGGGCAAAGGAGTGAGCAGTTCTTC. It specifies CASSPDRGQRSEQFF.